The clone carrying this T cell receptor (beta chain) has only a few counts. Its cognate antigen is unknown. CDR3 regions were amplified by Arm-PCR using iRepertoire HTBI primers to build TCR beta libraries. TCRdb re-called the multiplex PCR reads with MiXCR, one entry per CDR3 protein. The table includes roughly 510,000 distinct CDR3 sequences, roughly 16% detected once. The CDR3 loop spans 15 amino acids. Germline CDR1 PRHDT, CDR2 FYEKMQ (reference sequence). After removal of 2 bases from V and 7 bases from J, the junction contained 4 bases not matched to a gene. Stated time point: newly diagnosed GD, antithyroid drugs for less than 3 months. PBMC RNA was the source of the TCR library. Criteria from the American Thyroid Association guidelines were applied to diagnose Graves' disease. The data derive from a study of regulatory T cells in long-lasting Graves disease. Study information: Antithyroid drugs had been taken under 3 months by newly diagnosed Graves' patients. The study, taken as a whole, reports: Patients with persistent disease shared fewer than 3,500 public clonotypes, outpacing the 966 shared by new patients.

The sample was also reused in another study, on T cells in Graves' hyperthyroidism and ophthalmopathy.

The J gene is TRBJ2-1, the V gene TRBV13, with 11 bases matching TRBD2. Sequenced here: peripheral blood mononuclear cells (PBMCs), sampled at new diagnosis, from a patient treated with antithyroid drugs. The TCR sequence derives from a man between 18 and 29 years old with Graves disease. CDR3 nucleotides: TGTGCCAGCAGCTTAAAGGGACTAGCGGTAAATGAGCAGTTCTTC. It translates to CASSLKGLAVNEQFF.